A selection of T cell receptor beta chains follows, all from one sample in a study of blood T cell repertoires in COVID-19. Produced via immunoSEQ multiplex PCR; TCRdb's table is partial and in-frame only. The sample yields some 160,000 clones, roughly four fifths seen once. The source material was peripheral blood. These receptor sequences come from a man aged 70 or older with active or convalescent COVID-19. CDR3s include the opening cysteine and the closing phenylalanine or tryptophan. The order of the fields is CDR3 length, V gene, D gene, J gene, CDR3 protein. A D gene is named only where the DNA matches it firmly.

length: 16; V: TRBV25-1; D: TRBD1; J: TRBJ1-1; CDR3: CASSPDYRGPNTEAFF
length: 14; V: TRBV6-2/TRBV6-3; D: .; J: TRBJ1-5; CDR3: CASSYLTGNQPQHF
length: 13; V: TRBV9; D: .; J: TRBJ2-7; CDR3: CASSRQHRTEQYF
length: 15; V: TRBV5-6; D: .; J: TRBJ2-7; CDR3: CASSSPQGYGYEQYF
length: 16; V: TRBV6-2/TRBV6-3; D: .; J: TRBJ1-1; CDR3: CASSRAGGALNTEAFF
length: 16; V: TRBV24-1; D: TRBD1; J: TRBJ2-2; CDR3: CATSDFLDRGAGELFF
length: 13; V: TRBV9; D: .; J: TRBJ1-2; CDR3: CASSPGTNYGYTF
length: 14; V: TRBV10-3; D: .; J: TRBJ1-1; CDR3: CAISEVTTYTEAFF
length: 14; V: TRBV11-2; D: .; J: TRBJ2-7; CDR3: CASWGLGGSYEQYF
length: 15; V: TRBV6-5; D: TRBD1; J: TRBJ2-1; CDR3: CASSSDRGTYNEQFF
length: 16; V: TRBV7-9; D: TRBD1; J: TRBJ1-4; CDR3: CASSLLQGVRGEKLFF
length: 15; V: TRBV9; D: .; J: TRBJ2-7; CDR3: CASSVGPRGGSEQYF
length: 14; V: TRBV28; D: TRBD1; J: TRBJ1-1; CDR3: CASTPVGTGRKAFF
length: 16; V: TRBV5-1; D: TRBD1; J: TRBJ2-7; CDR3: CASSLGPGTALYEQYF
length: 9; V: TRBV7-9; D: .; J: TRBJ2-7; CDR3: CAPRYEQYF
length: 16; V: TRBV5-1; D: TRBD1; J: TRBJ2-5; CDR3: CASSFSDRGSGETQYF
length: 15; V: TRBV19; D: TRBD1; J: TRBJ1-2; CDR3: CASSHQGAFPDGYTF
length: 16; V: TRBV21-1; D: .; J: TRBJ2-3; CDR3: CASSPRVHDVTDTQYF
length: 14; V: TRBV5-1; D: TRBD1; J: TRBJ1-2; CDR3: CASSLTGEAYGYTF
length: 16; V: TRBV4-1; D: .; J: TRBJ2-7; CDR3: CASSQEWLAEGGEQYF